The 26 T cell receptor beta chains given below trace back to one sample, sequenced in a study of radiotherapy plus CTLA-4 blockade in lung cancer. TCRdb's table, derived via immunoSEQ multiplex PCR, lists solely in-frame clones and lacks some. The table has some 73,000 clones, roughly four fifths seen once; the top ten hold 0.79%. This specimen was peripheral blood, taken from a patient treated with radiotherapy plus ipilimumab. The source is a human donor with non-small cell lung cancer who had stable disease on radiotherapy plus ipilimumab.

The CDR3 loop reads CASSDWGSGANVLTF. CDR3 coding DNA: TGTGCCAGCAGTGACTGGGGCTCTGGGGCCAACGTCCTGACTTTC. The chain has TRBV6-1 and TRBJ2-6; D remains unclear. This CDR3 is 15 amino acids long. Germline loops: CDR1 MNHNS, CDR2 SASEGT. The V and J ends lost 3 bases and 0 bases respectively, with 6 bases between them.

The chain links TRBV23-1 to TRBJ2-2; tentatively, D is TRBD2 (6 bases). TRBV23-1 is an ORF for which the function is uncertain. V lost 1 base and J lost 3, with 12 bases in between. CDR3 length equals 16 residues. CDR3 loop: CASSQFRGFDTGELFF. CDR3 in DNA: TGCGCCAGCAGTCAATTTCGGGGGTTTGACACCGGGGAGCTGTTTTTT.

In its sample, this clone was seen a few times. The V gene is TRBV6-5, the J gene TRBJ2-6; D assignment may be TRBD1 or TRBD2 (6 bases each). CDR1 MNHEY and CDR2 SVGAGI come from the germline V gene. The CDR3 is made up of 16 amino acids. Trimming took off 2 bases at V and 4 bases at J, with 12 bases between the two ends. CDR3: CASSYRGTVGANVLTF. CDR3 DNA sequence: TGTGCCAGCAGTTACAGGGGGACTGTGGGGGCCAACGTCCTGACTTTC.

The CDR3 protein is CSVEGTSDPRSYNEQFF. The CDR3 nucleotides read TGCAGCGTTGAGGGGACTAGCGATCCCCGGTCCTACAATGAGCAGTTCTTC. V is TRBV29-1 and J is TRBJ2-1; 10 positions agree with TRBD2. V lost 3 bases, J lost 1 base, and 9 bases stayed unmatched. The CDR3 consists of 17 residues. The germline gives CDR1 SQVTM, CDR2 ANQGSEA.

The chain combines TRBV28 with TRBJ2-1; TRBD2 matches 8 bases. This CDR3 is built from 15 residues. J lost 7 bases, V lost 11 bases, and 16 bases had no gene match. Germline V gene sequence: CDR1 MDHEN, CDR2 SYDVKM. CDR3 residues: CAAYNSRGRKNEQFF. Written as DNA, the CDR3 is TGTGCCGCTTACAATTCTCGCGGGAGGAAGAATGAGCAGTTCTTC.

The V call is TRBV20-1, the J call TRBJ2-7, with D unresolved. This CDR3 spans 10 amino acids. Germline V gene sequence: CDR1 DFQATT, CDR2 SNEGSKA (reference sequence). Trimming took off 3 bases at V and 5 bases at J, with 5 bases between the two ends. The CDR3 region has the DNA TGCAGTGCTAGTGTCGACGAGCAGTACTTC. Translated, it gives CSASVDEQYF.

CDR3 sequence reads: CASSIRTSGDYEQYF. The DNA of the CDR3 is TGCGCCAGCAGCATAAGGACTAGCGGGGACTACGAGCAGTACTTC. The J gene is TRBJ2-7, the V gene TRBV5-1; TRBD2 matches at 12 bases. This CDR3 spans 15 amino acids. Germline CDR1 is SGHRS and CDR2 is YFSETQ. V shed 4 bases, J shed 3 bases, and the junction held 5 bases outside the gene matches.

V gene TRBV30 combines with J gene TRBJ1-6; TRBD1 agrees at 9 bases. V was clipped by 2 bases and J by 8 bases; unmatched bases: 4. Per germline, CDR1 GTSNPN and CDR2 SVGIG (reference sequence). This CDR3 spans 14 amino acids. CDR3 DNA: TGTGCCTGGAGTATCCGGACAGGGGATTCACCCCTCCACTTT. Its protein product is CAWSIRTGDSPLHF.

This clone appeared once. The chain uses TRBV6-1 and TRBJ2-1; D uncertain. The V end was cut by 4 bases, the J end by 6 bases, with 16 bases between. The length of the CDR3 is 15 residues. Germline V gives CDR1 MNHNS, CDR2 SASEGT. The CDR3 DNA reads as TGTGCCAGCAGTGGACAAGGAAGGGTTGGCAATGAGCAGTTCTTC. The encoded protein is CASSGQGRVGNEQFF.

V is TRBV9 and J is TRBJ2-1; a possible D gene is TRBD1 (6 bases). Trimming removed 2 bases at V and 4 bases at J, with 19 bases between. Per germline, CDR1 SGDLS and CDR2 YYNGEE. This CDR3 has 17 amino acids. This CDR3 is CASSVYPAVGTYNEQFF. The CDR3 nucleotides read TGTGCCAGCAGCGTGTACCCTGCTGTGGGGACATACAATGAGCAGTTCTTC.

This chain connects TRBV5-1 to TRBJ1-3; D perhaps matches TRBD1 (5 bases). CDR3 size: 18 residues. The V end lost 2 bases, the J end lost 0 bases, and 18 bases lay between the germline ends. From germline, CDR1 is SGHRS and CDR2 YFSETQ. The CDR3 DNA reads TGCGCCAGCAGCTTTTGGTCCGGGACCGTCCCCTCTGGAAACACCATATATTTT. Protein sequence: CASSFWSGTVPSGNTIYF.

The V and J genes are TRBV9 and TRBJ2-4, with D hard to call. There are 14 residues in the CDR3. Deletions cut 4 bases from V and 1 base from J, with 9 bases between. Looked up from germline, CDR1 is SGDLS and CDR2 is YYNGEE. CDR3 in DNA: TGTGCCAGCAGCCCCCCTGGGGCCAAAAACATTCAGTACTTC. Encoded protein: CASSPPGAKNIQYF.

This clone was picked up one time. The chain carries TRBV19 and TRBJ2-6, with a possible D match to TRBD1 (6 bases). Trimming took 6 bases from V and 0 from J, leaving 12 bases between them. The CDR3 is 16 residues long. Germline-derived CDR1 and CDR2 are LNHDA and SQIVND (reference sequence). CDR3 DNA sequence: TGTGCCAGTAGAACAGGGAAATCCTCTGGGGCCAACGTCCTGACTTTC. Its translation: CASRTGKSSGANVLTF.

The CDR3 sequence: CASSGQVSNTEAFF. In nucleotides, the CDR3 is TGTGCCAGCAGCGGACAGGTTTCGAACACTGAAGCTTTCTTT. The V call is TRBV7-2, the J call TRBJ1-1, with 7 bases aligning to TRBD1. CDR1 is SGHTA, CDR2 FQGNSA, per germline. The CDR3 is made up of 14 amino acids. J lost 1 base, V lost 5 bases, and 4 bases had no gene match.

The chain recombines TRBV6-5 with TRBJ1-3, with a possible D match to TRBD1 (6 bases). Trimming stripped 5 bases from V and 0 bases from J, with 11 bases between. The germline CDR1 and CDR2 sequences are MNHEY and SVGAGI. The CDR3 sequence is 15 residues long. The CDR3 coding sequence is TGTGCCAGCAGTATTACAGGGCTCTCTGGAAACACCATATATTTT. The encoded protein is CASSITGLSGNTIYF.

J is TRBJ1-5 and V is TRBV30, with a weak D call TRBD1 (5 bases). This CDR3 contains 17 residues. Trimming took 3 bases from V and 0 from J, leaving 18 bases between them. The germline V gene has CDR1 GTSNPN and CDR2 SVGIG (reference sequence). The CDR3 nucleotides are TGTGCCTGGAGCCAGGGAAAAGGAGGGTATAGCAATCAGCCCCAGCATTTT. The encoded protein is CAWSQGKGGYSNQPQHF.

The V and J genes are TRBV11-1 and TRBJ2-2; D might be TRBD1 (6 bases). The CDR3 extends over 17 amino acids. Germline CDR1 is SGHAT and CDR2 is FQDESV (reference sequence). Trimming removed 5 bases at V and 4 bases at J, with 20 bases between. CDR3 sequence: CASSPSPGTIITGELFF. The CDR3 bases are TGTGCCAGCAGCCCCTCACCCGGGACAATTATCACCGGGGAGCTGTTTTTT.

This clone is a singleton in its sample. The V and J genes are TRBV11-2 and TRBJ2-3; perhaps TRBD2 as D (7 bases). The germline V gene has CDR1 SGHAT and CDR2 FQNNGV. The V gene lost 6 bases and the J gene lost 2 bases, with 24 bases spanning the gap. The CDR3 runs to 18 residues. This CDR3 reads CASRDQGRGGALTDTQYF. The CDR3 nucleotides are TGTGCCAGCAGGGATCAGGGTCGTGGGGGGGCCCTCACAGATACGCAGTATTTT.

The V gene is TRBV5-1, the J gene TRBJ2-3; D is perhaps TRBD1 (5 bases). CDR1 SGHRS and CDR2 YFSETQ come from the germline V gene. CDR3 length: 20 residues. V lost 10 bases to trimming and J lost 1 base, with 34 bases between them. The CDR3 DNA reads as TGCGCCCGCTCCGCCCCTTACAGGCAGGACGTATGCACAGGCACAGATACGCAGTATTTT. Residues: CARSAPYRQDVCTGTDTQYF.

The chain joins TRBV9 to TRBJ1-5; no definite D call. The V end lost 4 bases, the J end lost 2 bases, and 16 bases lay between the germline ends. The germline CDR1 and CDR2 sequences are SGDLS and YYNGEE. The CDR3 is 16 residues long. The CDR3 is CASSREADGRNQPQHF. The CDR3 nucleotides are TGTGCCAGCAGCCGGGAGGCAGATGGCCGCAATCAGCCCCAGCATTTT.

The chain recombines TRBV18 with TRBJ2-5; no clear D gene. The CDR3 runs 15 residues. The germline V gene has CDR1 KGHSH and CDR2 LQKENI. The V end was cut by 3 bases, the J end by 1 base, with 12 bases between. CDR3 DNA sequence: TGTGCCAGCTCACCTCTCGGACGGGCCCAAGAGACCCAGTACTTC. Its protein is CASSPLGRAQETQYF.

V gene TRBV19 combines with J gene TRBJ2-5; perhaps TRBD1 as D (6 bases). The assigned J gene may be wrong: the sequence end matches TRBJ2-7 better. CDR3 size: 11 residues. Looked up from germline, CDR1 is LNHDA and CDR2 is SQIVND (reference sequence). DNA of the CDR3: TGTGCCGCAGGGGTTACCTACGAGCAGTACTTC. Translating gives CAAGVTYEQYF.

This chain links TRBV23-1 with TRBJ1-1; TRBD1 aligns across 7 bases. TRBV23-1 is annotated as an ORF whose role is uncertain. Trimming removed 3 bases from V and 3 bases from J; junction bases left unmatched: 10. The CDR3 totals 16 residues. The CDR3 region has the DNA TGCGCCAGCAGTCAGATAACCGACAGGGAGGACACTGAAGCTTTCTTT. Residues: CASSQITDREDTEAFF.

The CDR3: CASRSDRGNYGYTF. In DNA form, the CDR3 reads TGTGCCAGCAGGTCCGACAGGGGCAACTATGGCTACACCTTC. The rearrangement joins TRBV9 to TRBJ1-2; TRBD1 agrees at 8 bases. J was trimmed by 2 bases and V by 5 bases; bases with no gene match: 5. The CDR3 extends over 14 amino acids. CDR1 and CDR2 (germline): SGDLS, YYNGEE.

The chain recombines TRBV29-1 with TRBJ2-1, with unresolved D. The CDR3 sequence is 15 residues long. V lost 4 bases and J lost 0, with 13 bases in between. Germline V gene lookup returns CDR1 SQVTM and CDR2 ANQGSEA. The CDR3 DNA reads TGCAGCGTTGGTAGGGTAACCCGCTCCTACAATGAGCAGTTCTTC. It translates to CSVGRVTRSYNEQFF.

This rearrangement joins TRBV5-6 to TRBJ1-2; tentatively, D is TRBD1 (6 bases). This CDR3 has 14 residues. In germline, CDR1 is SGHDT, CDR2 YYEEEE. Trimming removed 1 base from V and 2 bases from J, with 9 bases in between. The CDR3 loop is CASSLPGANYGYTF. DNA of the CDR3: TGTGCCAGCAGCTTGCCGGGGGCAAACTATGGCTACACCTTC.